This T cell receptor beta chain derives from a study of CD8 T cells in Susac syndrome. Random hexamers were used to reverse transcribe roughly 0.5 to 1 ug of RNA. Amplification of the TCR beta CDR3 was carried out by immunoSEQ multiplex PCR, which spanned a total of 54 Vbeta and 13 Jbeta segments. Each CDR3 protein is one row after TCRdb ran MiXCR on the immunoSEQ multiplex PCR reads. The data show roughly 250,000 distinct CDR3 sequences, 95% to 97% seen once. CDR3 length: 15 residues. Trimming pared 3 bases from V and 1 base from J, leaving 13 bases between. Germline CDR1 reads DFQATT; CDR2 reads SNEGSKA (reference sequence).

Sequencing was done on a sample of CD4+ T cells from PBMCs. This chain connects TRBV20-1 to TRBJ1-5, with D possibly being TRBD1 (6 bases). This TCR was recovered from a human donor with Susac syndrome. The chain's CDR3 is CSARARGMSNQPQHF. CDR3 bases: TGCAGTGCTAGGGCGAGGGGGATGAGCAATCAGCCCCAGCATTTT.